This T cell receptor (beta chain) comes out of a study of blood T cell repertoires in COVID-19. Whole-study context: The United States, Italy and Spain provided the acute and convalescent COVID-19 samples. Nucleic acid was either cDNA or gDNA, and it came from T cells, B-cell-depleted T cells, or PBMCs.

In the study's own analysis: Reference gene primer amplification gave estimated nucleated cell counts. Generated by immunoSEQ multiplex PCR, the TCRdb table keeps only in-frame clones and is missing some. D and trimming were read from the DNA, whereas the V and J calls and clone size are those reported in that table. The sample records about 69,000 clones, approximately 79% being singletons. The CDR3 is 14 amino acids. Germline V gene sequence: CDR1 SGHAT, CDR2 FQNNGV. Trimming removed 3 bases at V and 2 bases at J, with 8 bases between. This TCR was recovered from a man in his fifties or sixties with acute or convalescent COVID-19. What was sequenced was peripheral blood. The chain combines TRBV11-2 with TRBJ2-4; tentative D call: TRBD2 (5 bases). DNA of the CDR3: TGTGCCAGCAGCTTTCCGGGAACCAAAAACATTCAGTACTTC. It specifies CASSFPGTKNIQYF. The variable domain in full, with the rest retrieved from reference TRBV11-2 and TRBJ2-4, is EAGVAQSPRYKIIEKRQSVAFWCNPISGHATLYWYQQILGQGPKLLIQFQNNGVVDDSQLPKDRFSAERLKGVDSTLKIQPAKLEDSAVYLCASSFPGTKNIQYFGAGTRLSVL.